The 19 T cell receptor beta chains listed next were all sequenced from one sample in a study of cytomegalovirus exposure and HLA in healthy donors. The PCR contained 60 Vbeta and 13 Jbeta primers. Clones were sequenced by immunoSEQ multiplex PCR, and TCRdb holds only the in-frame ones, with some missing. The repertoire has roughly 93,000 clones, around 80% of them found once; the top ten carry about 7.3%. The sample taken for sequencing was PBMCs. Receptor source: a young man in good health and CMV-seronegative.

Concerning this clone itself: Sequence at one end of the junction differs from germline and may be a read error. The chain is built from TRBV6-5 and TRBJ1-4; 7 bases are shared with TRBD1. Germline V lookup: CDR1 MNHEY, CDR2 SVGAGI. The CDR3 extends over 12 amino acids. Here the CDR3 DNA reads TGTGCCAGCAGTTACACAGGACAGGACGAGATTTTT. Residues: CASSYTGQDEIF.

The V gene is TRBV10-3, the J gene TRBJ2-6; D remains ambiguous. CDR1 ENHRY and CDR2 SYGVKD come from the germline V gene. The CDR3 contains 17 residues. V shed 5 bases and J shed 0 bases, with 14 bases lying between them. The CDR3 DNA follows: TGTGCCATCAGTCAAACAGATCTAAACTCTGGGGCCAACGTCCTGACTTTC. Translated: CAISQTDLNSGANVLTF.

The CDR3, as DNA: TGTGCCAGCAGCTTGGTGGCGGGGGGGCCCTCCTACAATGAGCAGTTCTTC. Its protein product is CASSLVAGGPSYNEQFF. The V call is TRBV5-4, the J call TRBJ2-1; 9 bases are a match to TRBD2. The CDR3 consists of 17 residues. Trimming removed 0 bases from V and 0 bases from J; junction bases left unmatched: 4. Germline CDR1 reads SGHNT; CDR2 reads YYREEE (reference sequence).

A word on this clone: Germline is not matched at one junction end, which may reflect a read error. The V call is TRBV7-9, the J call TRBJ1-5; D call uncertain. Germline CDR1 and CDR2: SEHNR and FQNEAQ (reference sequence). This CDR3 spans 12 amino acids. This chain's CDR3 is CSSSLPGGPQHF. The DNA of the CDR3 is TGTTCCAGCAGCTTGCCGGGTGGGCCCCAGCATTTT.

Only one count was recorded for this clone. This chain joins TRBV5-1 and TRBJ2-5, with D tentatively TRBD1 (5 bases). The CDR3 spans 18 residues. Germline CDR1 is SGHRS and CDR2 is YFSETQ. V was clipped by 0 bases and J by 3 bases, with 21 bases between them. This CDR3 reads CASSLAWSGPKPEETQYF. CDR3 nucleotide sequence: TGCGCCAGCAGCTTGGCGTGGTCAGGGCCCAAGCCCGAAGAGACCCAGTACTTC.

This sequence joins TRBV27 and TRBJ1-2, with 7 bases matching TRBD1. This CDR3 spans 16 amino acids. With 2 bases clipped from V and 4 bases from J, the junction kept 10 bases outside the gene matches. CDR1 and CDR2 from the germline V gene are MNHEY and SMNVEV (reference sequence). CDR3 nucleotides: TGTGCCAGCAGTTTAAGGTGGGCAGGGGGAACCTATGGCTACACCTTC. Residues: CASSLRWAGGTYGYTF.

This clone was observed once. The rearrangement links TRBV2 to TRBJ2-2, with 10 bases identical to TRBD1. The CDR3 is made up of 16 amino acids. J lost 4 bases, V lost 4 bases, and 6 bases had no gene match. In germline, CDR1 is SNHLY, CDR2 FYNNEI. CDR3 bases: TGTGCCAGCAGTGTCGGGACAGGGGAATTCACCGGGGAGCTGTTTTTT. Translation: CASSVGTGEFTGELFF.

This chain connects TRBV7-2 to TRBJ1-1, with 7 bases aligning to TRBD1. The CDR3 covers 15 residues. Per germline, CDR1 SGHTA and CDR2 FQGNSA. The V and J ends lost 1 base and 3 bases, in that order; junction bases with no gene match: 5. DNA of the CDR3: TGTGCCAGCAGCTTAGGTTCAGGGGGATACACTGAAGCTTTCTTT. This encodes CASSLGSGGYTEAFF.

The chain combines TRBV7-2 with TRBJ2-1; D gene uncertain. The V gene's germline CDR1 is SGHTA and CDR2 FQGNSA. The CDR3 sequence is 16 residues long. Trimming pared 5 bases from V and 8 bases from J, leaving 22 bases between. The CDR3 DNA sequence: TGTGCCAGCAGCCCAGTGACTTGGTACCCCCCAGATGAGCAGTTCTTC. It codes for CASSPVTWYPPDEQFF. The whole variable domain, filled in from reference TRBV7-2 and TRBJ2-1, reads GAGVSQSPSNKVTEKGKDVELRCDPISGHTALYWYRQSLGQGLEFLIYFQGNSAPDKSGLPSDRFSAERTGGSVSTLTIQRTQQEDSAVYLCASSPVTWYPPDEQFFGPGTRLTVL.

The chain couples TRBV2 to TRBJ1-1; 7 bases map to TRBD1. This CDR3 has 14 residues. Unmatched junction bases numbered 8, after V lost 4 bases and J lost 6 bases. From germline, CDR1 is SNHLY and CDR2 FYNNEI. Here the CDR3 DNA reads TGTGCCAGCAGTGTTGAGGGGGCTGGCGCTGAAGCTTTCTTT. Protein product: CASSVEGAGAEAFF. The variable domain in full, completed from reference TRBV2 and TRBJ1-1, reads EPEVTQTPSHQVTQMGQEVILRCVPISNHLYFYWYRQILGQKVEFLVSFYNNEISEKSEIFDDQFSVERPDGSNFTLKIRSTKLEDSAMYFCASSVEGAGAEAFFGQGTRLTVV.

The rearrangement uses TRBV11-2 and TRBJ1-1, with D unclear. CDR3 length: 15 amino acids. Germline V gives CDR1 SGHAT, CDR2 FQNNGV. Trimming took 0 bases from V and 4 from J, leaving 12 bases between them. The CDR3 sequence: CASSLEGRRGTEAFF. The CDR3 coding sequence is TGTGCCAGCAGCTTAGAGGGCAGACGGGGCACTGAAGCTTTCTTT.

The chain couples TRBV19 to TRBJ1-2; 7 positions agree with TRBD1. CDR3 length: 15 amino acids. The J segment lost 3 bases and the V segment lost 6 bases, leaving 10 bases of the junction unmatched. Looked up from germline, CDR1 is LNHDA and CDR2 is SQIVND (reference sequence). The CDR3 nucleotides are TGTGCCAGTAGGACCCGAGGACAGGCAGACTATGGCTACACCTTC. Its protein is CASRTRGQADYGYTF. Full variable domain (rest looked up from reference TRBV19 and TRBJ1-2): DGGITQSPKYLFRKEGQNVTLSCEQNLNHDAMYWYRQDPGQGLRLIYYSQIVNDFQKGDIAEGYSVSREKKESFPLTVTSAQKNPTAFYLCASRTRGQADYGYTFGSGTRLTVV.

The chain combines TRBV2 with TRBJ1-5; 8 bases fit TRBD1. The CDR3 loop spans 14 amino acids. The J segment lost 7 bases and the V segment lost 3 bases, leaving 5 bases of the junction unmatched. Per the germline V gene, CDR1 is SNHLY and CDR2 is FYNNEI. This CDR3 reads CASSETGEDQPQHF. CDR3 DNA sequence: TGTGCCAGCAGTGAGACAGGGGAGGACCAGCCCCAGCATTTT.

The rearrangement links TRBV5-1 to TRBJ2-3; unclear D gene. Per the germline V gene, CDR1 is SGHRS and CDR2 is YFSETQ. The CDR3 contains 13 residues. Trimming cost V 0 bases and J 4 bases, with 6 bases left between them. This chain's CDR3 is CASSLDVADTQYF. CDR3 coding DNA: TGCGCCAGCAGCTTGGACGTAGCAGATACGCAGTATTTT.

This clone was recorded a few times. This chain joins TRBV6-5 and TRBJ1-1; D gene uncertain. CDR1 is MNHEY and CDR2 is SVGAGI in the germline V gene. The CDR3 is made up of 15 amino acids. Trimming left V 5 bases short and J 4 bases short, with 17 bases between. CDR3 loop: CASSRLDFGVTEAFF. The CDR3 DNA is TGTGCCAGCAGTCGATTGGATTTCGGGGTCACTGAAGCTTTCTTT.

CDR3 loop: CASSLGGPNEQFF. The CDR3 bases are TGTGCCAGCAGCTTAGGAGGCCCCAATGAGCAGTTCTTC. The chain recombines TRBV7-6 with TRBJ2-1; D is ambiguous. The germline V gene encodes CDR1 SGHVS and CDR2 FNYEAQ. V lost 1 base, J lost 6 bases, and 7 bases lay in between. The CDR3 totals 13 residues.

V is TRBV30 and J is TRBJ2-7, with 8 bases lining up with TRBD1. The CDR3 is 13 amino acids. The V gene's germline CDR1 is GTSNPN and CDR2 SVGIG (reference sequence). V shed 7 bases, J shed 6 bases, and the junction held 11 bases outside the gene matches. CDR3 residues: CALLGQANSEQYF. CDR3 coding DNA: TGTGCCTTGTTGGGACAGGCCAATTCCGAGCAGTACTTC.

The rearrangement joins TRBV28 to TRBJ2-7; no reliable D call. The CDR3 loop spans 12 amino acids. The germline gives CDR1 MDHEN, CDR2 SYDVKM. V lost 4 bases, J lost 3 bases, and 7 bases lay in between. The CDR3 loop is CASSSPRYEQYF. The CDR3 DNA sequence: TGTGCCAGCAGTTCCCCCCGCTACGAGCAGTACTTC.

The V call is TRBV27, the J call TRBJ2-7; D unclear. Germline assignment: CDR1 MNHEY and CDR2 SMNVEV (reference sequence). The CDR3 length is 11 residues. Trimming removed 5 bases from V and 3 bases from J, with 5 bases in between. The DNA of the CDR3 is TGTGCCAGCAGTCCCCTCTACGAGCAGTACTTC. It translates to CASSPLYEQYF.